Listed below are T cell receptor beta chains from one sample, sequenced in a study of blood T cell repertoires in COVID-19. TCRdb keeps only in-frame clones here, not all; method: immunoSEQ multiplex PCR. The sample yields some 150,000 clones, about nine tenths seen once. Sample: PBMCs or T cells enriched from blood (not recorded which). All receptors derive from a woman under 30 who had recovered from COVID-19. The CDR3 runs from the conserved cysteine through the conserved F or W. The D gene is left open where the match is weak. Rows may omit the clone size; those that give it use once, few, many or a size class.

len	d_gene	abundance	v_gene	j_gene	CDR3aa	CDR3nt
14	.	.	TRBV28	TRBJ1-1	CASSLYRRTTEAFF	TGTGCCAGCAGTTTATACAGGCGGACCACTGAAGCTTTCTTT
16	.	.	TRBV21-1	TRBJ2-7	CASSKIRGFDPYEQYF	TGTGCCAGCAGCAAGATAAGGGGATTCGACCCATACGAGCAGTACTTC
16	TRBD2	.	TRBV9	TRBJ2-2	CASSSGTSGLTGELFF	TGTGCCAGCAGCTCCGGGACTAGCGGGCTCACCGGGGAGCTGTTTTTT
13	.	.	TRBV7-9	TRBJ2-2	CASSLLYTGELFF	TGTGCCAGCAGCTTACTGTACACCGGGGAGCTGTTTTTT
13	TRBD2	.	TRBV5-1	TRBJ2-3	CASSLYSGAGGYF	TGCGCCAGCAGCTTGTATAGCGGGGCGGGCGGGTATTTT
16	TRBD2	.	TRBV29-1	TRBJ2-3	CSACPSGRMLVDTQYF	TGCAGCGCGTGTCCTAGCGGGAGGATGCTAGTAGATACGCAGTATTTT
15	.	once	TRBV5-4	TRBJ1-1	CASSTPATGDTEAFF	TGTGCCAGCAGTACCCCGGCGACGGGGGACACTGAAGCTTTCTTT
15	TRBD2	.	TRBV13	TRBJ2-1	CASSSTGLVGNEQFF	TGTGCCAGCAGCTCGACCGGACTAGTCGGGAATGAGCAGTTCTTC
13	.	few	TRBV5-1	TRBJ1-1	CASSWGENTEAFF	TGCGCCAGCAGCTGGGGGGAGAACACTGAAGCTTTCTTT
11	.	.	TRBV2	TRBJ2-3	CASSGGLAQYF	TGTGCCAGCAGTGGCGGGCTCGCGCAGTATTTT
12	TRBD2	.	TRBV7-9	TRBJ2-7	CAGSGSSYEQYF	TGTGCGGGTAGCGGGAGCTCCTACGAGCAGTACTTC
12	TRBD1	.	TRBV7-3	TRBJ2-3	CASSSGGDTQYF	TGTGCCAGCAGCTCAGGGGGAGATACGCAGTATTTT
16	TRBD2	.	TRBV9	TRBJ2-1	CASSAGGTSGYNEQFF	TGTGCCAGCAGCGCCGGCGGGACTAGCGGATACAATGAGCAGTTCTTC
16	TRBD2	.	TRBV28	TRBJ2-5	CASSYGLAGASGTQYF	TGTGCCAGCAGTTATGGACTAGCGGGGGCTTCAGGGACCCAGTACTTC